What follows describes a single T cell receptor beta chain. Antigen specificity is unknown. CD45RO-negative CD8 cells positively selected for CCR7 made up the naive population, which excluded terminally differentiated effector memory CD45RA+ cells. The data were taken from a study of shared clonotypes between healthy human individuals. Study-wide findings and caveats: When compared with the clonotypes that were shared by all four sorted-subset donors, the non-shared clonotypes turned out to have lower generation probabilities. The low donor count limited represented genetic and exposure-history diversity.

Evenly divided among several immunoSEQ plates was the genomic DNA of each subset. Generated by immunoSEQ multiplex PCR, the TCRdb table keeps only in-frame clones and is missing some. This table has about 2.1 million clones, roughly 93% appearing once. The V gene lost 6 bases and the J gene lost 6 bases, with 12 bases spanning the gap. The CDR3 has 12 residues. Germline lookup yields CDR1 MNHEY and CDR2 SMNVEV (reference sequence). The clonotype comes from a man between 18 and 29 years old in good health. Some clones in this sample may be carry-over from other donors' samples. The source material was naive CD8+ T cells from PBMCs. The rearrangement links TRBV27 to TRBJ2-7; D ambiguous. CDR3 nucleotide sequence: TGTGCCAGCAGCATCTCCCCCGGCGAGCAGTACTTC. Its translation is CASSISPGEQYF.